The 7 T cell receptor beta chains reported below all come from one sample, sequenced in a study of T cell responses to AZD1222 COVID-19 vaccine. This table comes from immunoSEQ multiplex PCR, and its TCRdb copy is limited to in-frame clones, with some not included. This table holds 90,000 to 130,000 clones, about 81% found once. The input for sequencing was peripheral blood, taken on day 0 of AZD1222 vaccination. Receptors were obtained from an adult in good health.

The chain carries TRBV5-8 and TRBJ1-2, with a tentative D call TRBD1 (5 bases). CDR3 length: 18 amino acids. Trimming took 2 bases from V and 0 from J, leaving 20 bases between them. Germline V CDR1 and CDR2: SGHTS, YDEGEE. The CDR3 sequence is CASSLFTQVLKTNYGYTF. DNA for the CDR3: TGTGCCAGCAGCTTATTTACACAGGTGCTGAAGACTAACTATGGCTACACCTTC.

This clone was detected only a few times. V gene TRBV28 combines with J gene TRBJ1-5; TRBD1 aligns across 12 bases. Per germline, CDR1 MDHEN and CDR2 SYDVKM. The CDR3 is 16 residues long. V lost 5 bases to trimming and J lost 7 bases; unmatched junction nucleotides: 9. This CDR3 is CASSPQGQGARQPQHF. In nucleotides, the CDR3 is TGTGCCAGCAGTCCCCAGGGACAGGGGGCAAGGCAGCCCCAGCATTTT.

The chain joins TRBV25-1 to TRBJ1-1; 9 bases map to TRBD1. After removal of 7 bases from V and 11 bases from J, the junction contained 8 bases not matched to a gene. Per germline, CDR1 MGHDK and CDR2 SYGVNS. This CDR3 contains 12 residues. The CDR3 sequence: CASKGQGGIAFF. The CDR3 DNA is TGTGCCAGCAAGGGACAGGGCGGGATCGCTTTCTTT.

The J gene is TRBJ2-5, the V gene TRBV27; the D call may be TRBD1 or TRBD2 (6 bases each). V lost 1 base to trimming and J lost 2 bases, with 11 bases between them. The CDR3 totals 15 residues. Germline CDR1 is MNHEY and CDR2 is SMNVEV (reference sequence). The CDR3 loop is CASSLWGARQETQYF. The CDR3 DNA is TGTGCCAGCAGTTTATGGGGGGCTAGGCAAGAGACCCAGTACTTC.

The rearrangement joins TRBV10-2 to TRBJ2-1; D is unresolved. Deletions cut 8 bases from V and 7 bases from J, with 21 bases between. The V gene's germline CDR1 is WSHSY and CDR2 SAAADI. This CDR3 has 15 residues. The CDR3 loop is CASVKRAEDRNEQFF. CDR3 sequence (DNA): TGCGCCAGCGTAAAACGGGCGGAAGACCGGAATGAGCAGTTCTTC.

This CDR3 is CSVAGTGHEQYF. As DNA, the CDR3 is TGCAGCGTTGCCGGGACAGGGCACGAGCAGTACTTC. The chain employs TRBV29-1 and TRBJ2-7, with 9 bases lining up with TRBD1. CDR3 length: 12 amino acids. The V gene's germline CDR1 is SQVTM and CDR2 ANQGSEA. V shed 4 bases and J 5 bases; nucleotides not matched to a gene: 3.

The sample holds a few counts of this clone. The chain has TRBV7-9 and TRBJ1-2, with a possible D match to TRBD1 (6 bases). This CDR3 spans 13 amino acids. The V end lost 2 bases, the J end lost 6 bases, and 10 bases lay between the germline ends. From germline, CDR1 is SEHNR and CDR2 FQNEAQ (reference sequence). In DNA, the CDR3 is TGTGCCAGCAGCTTAATAGGGGGAGATGGCTACACCTTC. Protein product: CASSLIGGDGYTF.